This is a list of T cell receptor beta chains from one sample in a study of shared clonotypes between healthy human individuals. Using immunoSEQ multiplex PCR, the repertoire was profiled, and TCRdb retains in-frame clones only, with some absent. The sample holds roughly 2 million clones, approximately 94% seen once. The sequenced material came from naive CD4+ T cells sorted from blood. Every receptor here comes from a man between 18 and 29 years old in good health. CDR3s include the opening cysteine and the closing phenylalanine or tryptophan. The order of the fields is D gene, V gene, J gene, CDR3 DNA, CDR3 protein. The D gene is left open where the match is weak.

>TRBD1|TRBV18|TRBJ1-5
TGTGCCAGCTCCCCCTCGACAGGGGATCAGCCCCAGCATTTT
CASSPSTGDQPQHF
>TRBD2|TRBV10-2|TRBJ2-1
TGCGCCAGCAGTCGACTAGCGGGGGGATTAACCAGCTCCTACAATGAGCAGTTCTTC
CASSRLAGGLTSSYNEQFF
>.|TRBV30|TRBJ1-1
TGTGCCTGGAGAGGTATGAACACTGAAGCTTTCTTT
CAWRGMNTEAFF
>.|TRBV7-6|TRBJ2-3
TGTGCCAGCAGCTTAGCGGGGGTGAGCACAGATACGCAGTATTTT
CASSLAGVSTDTQYF
>.|TRBV7-9|TRBJ2-3
TGTGCCAGCAGCCTGGGGCAGGGCGTAGATGCAACAGATACGCAGTATTTT
CASSLGQGVDATDTQYF
>.|TRBV18|TRBJ1-3
TGTGCCAGCTCACCAATAGGGATCTCTGGAAACACCATATATTTT
CASSPIGISGNTIYF
>TRBD1|TRBV29-1|TRBJ1-1
TGCAGCGTTTCACAGGGGGCCATGAACACTGAAGCTTTCTTT
CSVSQGAMNTEAFF
>TRBD1|TRBV29-1|TRBJ1-2
TGCAGCGTTGCCCCGGGACAGGGAGGATCTGGCTACACCTTC
CSVAPGQGGSGYTF
>.|TRBV6-1|TRBJ2-5
TGTGCCAGCAGTGAATTTAAGGAGACCCAGTACTTC
CASSEFKETQYF
>TRBD1|TRBV30|TRBJ1-2
TGTGCCTGGTCCGGGACAGGGAGAGGCTATGGCTACACCTTC
CAWSGTGRGYGYTF
>.|TRBV6-5|TRBJ1-3
TGTGCCAGCACAAGGACAGCTGGAAACACCATATATTTT
CASTRTAGNTIYF
>TRBD2|TRBV30|TRBJ2-5
TGTGCCGGGGATAGCGGGGCCCTCCAAGAGACCCAGTACTTC
CAGDSGALQETQYF
>TRBD1|TRBV5-5|TRBJ1-5
TGTGCCAGCAGACCCGGACAGGCGAGCAATCAGCCCCAGCATTTT
CASRPGQASNQPQHF
>TRBD2|TRBV7-2|TRBJ2-7
TGTGCCAGCAGCTACCCGGAGCGGGAGGGCCGCCACGAGCAGTACTTC
CASSYPEREGRHEQYF
>.|TRBV11-3|TRBJ2-1
TGTGCCAGCAGCCCGGGGAATCTGGGTGAGCAGTTCTTC
CASSPGNLGEQFF
>.|TRBV21-1|TRBJ2-7
TGTGCCAGCACCTTGGGGACAGAGCCCTCCTACGAGCAGTACTTC
CASTLGTEPSYEQYF
>.|TRBV4-1|TRBJ2-7
TGCGCCAGCAGCCAATGGGCCACGTCCTACGAGCAGTACTTC
CASSQWATSYEQYF
>TRBD1|TRBV19|TRBJ1-4
TGTGCCAGTAGGACGACAGGGATAAGTAATGAAAAACTGTTTTTT
CASRTTGISNEKLFF
>TRBD2|TRBV28|TRBJ2-5
TGTGCCAGCAGTTTACCTGGACTAGCGGGGTTGGAGACCCAGTACTTC
CASSLPGLAGLETQYF
>TRBD1|TRBV6-1|TRBJ1-6
TGTGCCAGCAGTGGGAGGACAGGGGTCCTTAGCTCCTATAATTCACCCCTCCACTTT
CASSGRTGVLSSYNSPLHF
>.|TRBV5-1|TRBJ2-5
TGCGCCAGCAGCGGGGCAGGGAGGGAGACCCAGTACTTC
CASSGAGRETQYF
>.|TRBV5-1|TRBJ1-6
TGCGCCAGCAGTAGCCAGTCGCCCTATAATTCACCCCTCCACTTT
CASSSQSPYNSPLHF
>.|TRBV5-4|TRBJ1-1
TGTGCCAGCAGCTTGGTTGGGACAAGGAACACTGAAGCTTTCTTT
CASSLVGTRNTEAFF
>.|TRBV30|TRBJ2-2
TGTGCCTGGAGTGGGGATATCGGGGAGCTGTTTTTT
CAWSGDIGELFF
>TRBD1|TRBV5-1|TRBJ2-5
TGCGCCAGCAGTCGGGATCTTACAGGGGGAGAGACCCAGTACTTC
CASSRDLTGGETQYF
>TRBD1|TRBV30|TRBJ1-4
TGTGCCTGGACTAGGACAGGGGGCTTTGGGACTAATGAAAAACTGTTTTTT
CAWTRTGGFGTNEKLFF
>TRBD1|TRBV11-2|TRBJ1-1
TGTGCCAGCAGCTCATCCCGGGACAGAGAAGCTTTCTTT
CASSSSRDREAFF
>.|TRBV29-1|TRBJ2-3
TGCAGCGTCGCTAGGGGCCCCGCCGGAGATACGCAGTATTTT
CSVARGPAGDTQYF
>TRBD1|TRBV5-1|TRBJ1-5
TGCGCCAGCTCCACTCGGGACAGAGTGGATTATAGCAATCAGCCCCAGCATTTT
CASSTRDRVDYSNQPQHF
>.|TRBV11-2|TRBJ2-1
TGTGCCAGCAGCTTAGGGTCCGGCTCCTACAATGAGCAGTTCTTC
CASSLGSGSYNEQFF
>.|TRBV30|TRBJ1-5
TGTGCCTGGAGTGAGGGGATTCAGCCCCAGCATTTT
CAWSEGIQPQHF